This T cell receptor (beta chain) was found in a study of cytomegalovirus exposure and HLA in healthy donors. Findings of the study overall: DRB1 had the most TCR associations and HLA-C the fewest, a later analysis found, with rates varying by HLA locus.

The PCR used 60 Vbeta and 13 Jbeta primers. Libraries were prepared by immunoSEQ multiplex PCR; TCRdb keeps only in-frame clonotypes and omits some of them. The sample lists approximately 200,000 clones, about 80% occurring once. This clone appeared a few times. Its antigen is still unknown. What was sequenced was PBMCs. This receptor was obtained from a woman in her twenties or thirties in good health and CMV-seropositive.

DNA for the CDR3: TGTGCCAGCAGTTTATCCCCTTGGCAGGGAACACCCTACGAGCAGTACTTC. Translation gives CASSLSPWQGTPYEQYF. This rearrangement joins TRBV27 to TRBJ2-7, with TRBD1 as a possible D gene (5 bases). CDR1 is MNHEY, CDR2 SMNVEV, per germline (reference sequence). V shed 0 bases and J shed 2 bases, with 17 bases lying between them. The CDR3 spans 17 residues.